These 17 T cell receptor beta chains share one sample of origin, sequenced in a study of T cell changes during pregnancy in multiple sclerosis. The data were produced by immunoSEQ multiplex PCR, yet TCRdb's version contains in-frame clones alone and is incomplete. The sample includes tens of thousands of clones, about 90% of them seen just once. The sequencing used peripheral blood, collected in the first trimester of pregnancy. Receptors were obtained from a female donor in good health, enrolled as a control in a pregnancy study.

The chain has TRBV5-5 and TRBJ2-7; 9 nucleotides align to TRBD1. Germline values: CDR1 SGHKS, CDR2 YYEKEE (reference sequence). The J segment lost 3 bases and the V segment lost 4 bases, leaving 5 bases of the junction unmatched. The CDR3 is 14 residues long. The CDR3: CASSGGQGRYEQYF. CDR3 nucleotide sequence: TGTGCCAGCAGCGGGGGACAGGGCCGCTACGAGCAGTACTTC.

CDR3 bases: TGTGCCAGCAGTGAAGCCCTAGCGGGAGGGCCGAGGACAGATACGCAGTATTTT. Its translation: CASSEALAGGPRTDTQYF. The chain carries TRBV25-1 and TRBJ2-3; 12 nucleotides align to TRBD2. CDR3 length equals 18 residues. Trimming removed 2 bases from V and 3 bases from J; junction bases left unmatched: 9. The germline V gene encodes CDR1 MGHDK and CDR2 SYGVNS.

V gene TRBV9 combines with J gene TRBJ2-1, with 10 bases lining up with TRBD1. Unmatched junction bases numbered 8, after V lost 4 bases and J lost 7 bases. Germline CDR1 reads SGDLS; CDR2 reads YYNGEE. This CDR3 comprises 15 residues. Here the CDR3 reads CASSTRQGARNEQFF. DNA of the CDR3: TGTGCCAGCAGCACACGACAGGGGGCGCGGAATGAGCAGTTCTTC.

This chain uses TRBV7-9 with TRBJ2-1; tentatively, D is TRBD2 (6 bases). Trimming shortened V by 5 bases and J by 4 bases, and 12 bases separated the two germline ends. CDR1 is SEHNR and CDR2 is FQNEAQ in the germline V gene (reference sequence). The CDR3 covers 14 residues. The CDR3 protein is CASSPSGTYNEQFF. The CDR3 nucleotides are TGTGCCAGCAGCCCCTCGGGGACTTACAATGAGCAGTTCTTC.

J is TRBJ1-2 and V is TRBV28; weak D call: TRBD1 (5 bases). CDR1 is MDHEN and CDR2 is SYDVKM in the germline V gene. The ends were cut back, 3 bases at V and 0 bases at J, with 11 bases in the middle. The CDR3 spans 15 residues. CDR3 in DNA: TGTGCCAGCAGTTTGGAGGGGATAACTAACTATGGCTACACCTTC. This gives the protein CASSLEGITNYGYTF.

This chain uses TRBV2 with TRBJ2-7; D remains ambiguous. Per the germline V gene, CDR1 is SNHLY and CDR2 is FYNNEI. The V end lost 5 bases, the J end lost 3 bases, and 5 bases lay between the germline ends. This CDR3 is 11 amino acids long. The CDR3 DNA is TGTGCCAGCAGTTATTACTACGAGCAGTACTTC. It yields the protein CASSYYYEQYF.

The chain combines TRBV5-8 with TRBJ2-1, with D perhaps TRBD2 (6 bases). Germline lookup yields CDR1 SGHTS and CDR2 YDEGEE. The CDR3 sequence is 12 residues long. The V end lost 9 bases, the J end lost 7 bases, and 14 bases lay between the germline ends. The CDR3 is CAILPGENEQFF. CDR3 sequence (DNA): TGTGCCATCTTACCGGGGGAGAATGAGCAGTTCTTC.

J is TRBJ1-1 and V is TRBV5-6; D call uncertain. V was pared by 1 base and J by 1 base, with 11 bases between. This CDR3 spans 15 amino acids. Germline V lookup: CDR1 SGHDT, CDR2 YYEEEE. The CDR3, as DNA: TGTGCCAGCAGCTTGCGAGGGTTGAGGAACACTGAAGCTTTCTTT. Its translation: CASSLRGLRNTEAFF.

The chain couples TRBV7-7 to TRBJ2-1; 10 bases fit TRBD2. The CDR3 consists of 17 residues. The V and J ends lost 0 bases and 3 bases, in that order; junction bases with no gene match: 5. The germline CDR1 and CDR2 sequences are SSHAT and FNYEAQ (reference sequence). CDR3: CASSLAPGLASYNEQFF. The CDR3 coding sequence is TGTGCCAGCAGCTTAGCACCGGGACTAGCGAGCTACAATGAGCAGTTCTTC.

The chain joins TRBV10-2 to TRBJ2-1; 8 bases line up with TRBD2. Germline values: CDR1 WSHSY, CDR2 SAAADI. V gave up 7 bases and J gave up 10 bases; unmatched junction bases: 12. The length of the CDR3 is 14 residues. The DNA for the CDR3 is TGCGCCAGCAACTTAGCTAGCGGGCCTCAGGAGCAGTTCTTC. It translates to CASNLASGPQEQFF.

The chain combines TRBV5-1 with TRBJ1-1; D is possibly TRBD1 (6 bases). CDR1 is SGHRS, CDR2 YFSETQ, per germline. The germline V and J ends were trimmed by 1 base and 3 bases, with 7 bases remaining between them. This CDR3 has 13 amino acids. The DNA for the CDR3 is TGCGCCAGCAGCTTGAGGGGGTACACTGAAGCTTTCTTT. It codes for CASSLRGYTEAFF.

The chain carries TRBV7-2 and TRBJ1-5; D is ambiguous. The CDR3 has 13 residues. Germline CDR1 and CDR2: SGHTA and FQGNSA. Deletions cut 3 bases from V and 6 bases from J, with 9 bases between. The CDR3 DNA reads as TGTGCCAGCAGCTTTATCGGGAGTCAGCCCCAGCATTTT. As protein: CASSFIGSQPQHF.

This chain links TRBV4-1 with TRBJ2-3, with D possibly being TRBD2 (6 bases). CDR1 and CDR2 from the germline V gene are MGHRA and YSYEKL. The CDR3 length is 18 residues. The V end was cut by 3 bases, the J end by 3 bases, with 22 bases between. CDR3 protein: CASSHSRPLAGRTDTQYF. Written as DNA, the CDR3 is TGCGCCAGCAGCCATTCCCGGCCACTAGCCGGCAGGACAGATACGCAGTATTTT.

This clone was seen only once. V and J are TRBV11-2 and TRBJ1-5; perhaps TRBD1 as D (5 bases). Trimming removed 2 bases from V and 5 bases from J, with 13 bases in between. CDR3 length: 15 amino acids. CDR1 is SGHAT and CDR2 is FQNNGV in the germline V gene. The CDR3 DNA reads as TGTGCCAGCAGCTTAAACATCGGGGGGGATCAGCCCCAGCATTTT. Its translation: CASSLNIGGDQPQHF.

This clone was found a few times. The chain has TRBV2 and TRBJ1-1, with D possibly matching TRBD1 (5 bases). V lost 5 bases to trimming and J lost 3 bases, with 19 bases between them. There are 16 residues in the CDR3. Germline lookup yields CDR1 SNHLY and CDR2 FYNNEI. CDR3 nucleotides: TGTGCCAGCAGTTCCTTGGATTTGGGGGGGGACACTGAAGCTTTCTTT. Amino acid sequence: CASSSLDLGGDTEAFF.

V is TRBV5-1 and J is TRBJ2-3; TRBD2 aligns across 9 bases. CDR1 and CDR2 from the germline V gene are SGHRS and YFSETQ. V lost 4 bases, J lost 4 bases, and 10 bases stayed unmatched. The CDR3 contains 16 residues. CDR3 in DNA: TGCGCCAGCAGCCAAGAAGGGACTAGCAGGCCAGATACGCAGTATTTT. Protein product: CASSQEGTSRPDTQYF.

This chain joins TRBV27 and TRBJ2-2; 7 nucleotides match TRBD1. Germline V gene data show CDR1 as MNHEY and CDR2 as SMNVEV (reference sequence). Losses at the gene ends were 5 bases for V and 1 base for J; bases not matched to a gene: 7. The CDR3 consists of 16 residues. The CDR3 DNA sequence: TGTGCCAGCAGTCGGATACGGACAGGGAACACCGGGGAGCTGTTTTTT. It codes for CASSRIRTGNTGELFF.